These 21 T cell receptor beta chains originate from one sample sequenced in a study of blood T cell repertoires in COVID-19 (dated by TCRdb to 2020 to 2022). The library was built by means of the immunoSEQ multiplex PCR assay. TCRdb re-hosts the immuneACCESS table, in-frame sequences only. Its copies lack some clones; in the studies checked, an unresolved V gene accounts for under half of them, and the cause for the rest is not known. The sample has roughly 230,000 clones on record, approximately 85% of them singletons. The ten largest clones capture about 0.65% of the sample. Sequenced: peripheral blood. Receptor source: a human donor in a cohort sampled during active COVID-19.

The chain combines TRBV6-2 or TRBV6-3 with TRBJ1-6; TRBD1 matches 7 bases. With 0 bases clipped from V and 2 bases from J, the junction kept 7 bases outside the gene matches. Germline CDR1 is MNHEY and CDR2 is SVGEGT. This CDR3 region has 18 residues. Written as DNA, the CDR3 is TGTGCCAGCAGTTACTCGCGACAGGGCGTACCCTATAATTCACCCCTCCACTTT. It translates to CASSYSRQGVPYNSPLHF.

CDR3 nucleotide sequence: TGTGCCAGCAGTTACCGAGGTTCCTCCACAGATACGCAGTATTTT. Encoded protein: CASSYRGSSTDTQYF. This sequence joins TRBV6-6 and TRBJ2-3, with D uncertain. The V gene's germline CDR1 is MNHNY and CDR2 SVGAGI (reference sequence). The V end lost 2 bases, the J end lost 2 bases, and 11 bases lay between the germline ends. CDR3 length: 15 amino acids.

This chain connects TRBV6-2 or TRBV6-3 to TRBJ1-5; D unclear. The CDR3 spans 15 residues. The ends were cut back, 2 bases at V and 0 bases at J, with 8 bases in the middle. The germline gives CDR1 MNHEY, CDR2 SVGEGT. CDR3 residues: CASSYNTDSNQPQHF. Written as DNA, the CDR3 is TGTGCCAGCAGTTACAACACAGATAGCAATCAGCCCCAGCATTTT.

J is TRBJ1-2 and V is TRBV30; D might be TRBD1 (5 bases). Trimming took 5 bases from V and 4 from J, leaving 17 bases between them. This CDR3 is 14 amino acids long. Per germline, CDR1 GTSNPN and CDR2 SVGIG (reference sequence). The CDR3 bases are TGTGCCTGGGTGTGGGGACTGCAGAGCTATGGCTACACCTTC. This codes for CAWVWGLQSYGYTF.

This rearrangement joins TRBV7-2 to TRBJ1-2; D not resolved. The CDR3 extends over 14 amino acids. Germline V gives CDR1 SGHTA, CDR2 FQGNSA. Trimming shortened V by 7 bases and J by 8 bases, and 20 bases separated the two germline ends. The CDR3 loop is CASNLREDLGGYTF. The CDR3 DNA reads TGTGCCAGCAATCTAAGGGAGGACCTCGGCGGCTACACCTTC.

This rearrangement joins TRBV6-2 or TRBV6-3 to TRBJ2-2; possibly TRBD1 for D (5 bases). Trimming shortened V by 5 bases and J by 4 bases, and 14 bases separated the two germline ends. CDR1 and CDR2 (germline): MNHEY, SVGEGT. The CDR3 spans 15 residues. The CDR3 protein is CASSPQGLFTGELFF. In DNA, the CDR3 is TGTGCCAGCAGTCCCCAGGGCCTCTTCACCGGGGAGCTGTTTTTT.

The table lists this clone with a few counts. The V call is TRBV5-6, the J call TRBJ1-2; 7 bases map to TRBD1. With 6 bases clipped from V and 4 bases from J, the junction kept 6 bases outside the gene matches. The CDR3 spans 13 residues. The germline gives CDR1 SGHDT, CDR2 YYEEEE. The CDR3 nucleotides read TGTGCCAGCAAGTATCCAGGGGGCTATGGCTACACCTTC. Protein product: CASKYPGGYGYTF.

The V gene is TRBV28, the J gene TRBJ2-7, with 9 bases fitting TRBD1. Germline V CDR1 and CDR2: MDHEN, SYDVKM. CDR3 length: 13 residues. The V gene end was trimmed by 10 bases and the J gene end by 6 bases; junction bases not matched to a gene: 10. CDR3 in amino acids: CAICRDRAFEQYF. The CDR3, as DNA: TGTGCCATCTGTCGGGACAGGGCCTTCGAGCAGTACTTC.

The chain has TRBV7-2 and TRBJ2-3, with TRBD2 matching over 8 bases. The V gene's germline CDR1 is SGHTA and CDR2 FQGNSA. CDR3 length: 16 residues. J gave up 6 bases and V 4 bases, and 12 bases lay outside the gene matches. The CDR3 spells CASSSLAAPGGDTQYF. In DNA form, the CDR3 reads TGTGCCAGCAGCTCACTAGCGGCCCCAGGAGGGGATACGCAGTATTTT. The full variable domain, completed using reference TRBV7-2 and TRBJ2-3, is GAGVSQSPSNKVTEKGKDVELRCDPISGHTALYWYRQSLGQGLEFLIYFQGNSAPDKSGLPSDRFSAERTGGSVSTLTIQRTQQEDSAVYLCASSSLAAPGGDTQYFGPGTRLTVL.

This chain connects TRBV28 to TRBJ1-4; 9 bases line up with TRBD1. The CDR3 runs 15 residues. Germline V gene sequence: CDR1 MDHEN, CDR2 SYDVKM. V gave up 5 bases and J gave up 0 bases; unmatched junction bases: 1. The DNA of the CDR3 is TGTGCCAGCAGTCGACAGGGGGCAACTAATGAAAAACTGTTTTTT. Protein: CASSRQGATNEKLFF.

The rearrangement links TRBV6-5 to TRBJ2-7, with D possibly TRBD2 on 5 matching bases. The CDR3 covers 13 residues. The germline gives CDR1 MNHEY, CDR2 SVGAGI. V lost 2 bases and J 3 bases, leaving 8 bases between the germline ends. Here the CDR3 DNA reads TGTGCCAGCAGTTACGGAGGAGACTACGAGCAGTACTTC. It translates to CASSYGGDYEQYF.

This chain connects TRBV19 to TRBJ2-7; 7 nucleotides agree with TRBD1. CDR1 LNHDA and CDR2 SQIVND come from the germline V gene (reference sequence). With V trimmed by 3 bases and J by 4 bases, 6 bases remained unmatched. The CDR3 loop spans 14 amino acids. The chain's CDR3 is CASSIGTASYEQYF. For the CDR3, the DNA is TGTGCCAGTAGTATCGGGACAGCATCTTACGAGCAGTACTTC.

J is TRBJ2-3 and V is TRBV5-5, with a tentative D call TRBD1 (8 bases). This CDR3 has 17 amino acids. The V end lost 3 bases, the J end lost 0 bases, and 17 bases lay between the germline ends. CDR1 and CDR2 from the germline V gene are SGHKS and YYEKEE (reference sequence). In nucleotides, the CDR3 is TGTGCCAGCAGCTCCTTCACAGGGGGGGGTAGCACAGATACGCAGTATTTT. Translated: CASSSFTGGGSTDTQYF.

The chain carries TRBV12-5 and TRBJ2-1, with 12 bases aligning to TRBD2. Trimming at V came to 1 base and at J to 8 bases, leaving 12 bases not matched to a gene. Germline CDR1 is LGHNT and CDR2 is FRNRAP. The CDR3 has 18 residues. The CDR3 DNA follows: TGTGCTAGTGGTTTGGAACCCGAGACTAGCGGGAGTTTAGATGAGCAGTTCTTC. Its translation is CASGLEPETSGSLDEQFF.

In DNA, the CDR3 is TGCGCCAGCAGCTTGGGCAGCTACAATGAGCAGTTCTTC. Amino acids: CASSLGSYNEQFF. This rearrangement joins TRBV5-1 to TRBJ2-1; unclear D gene. The CDR3 has 13 residues. Germline assignment: CDR1 SGHRS and CDR2 YFSETQ. V gave up 0 bases and J gave up 3 bases, with 4 bases separating them.

The rearrangement links TRBV7-2 to TRBJ1-2; TRBD1 is a possible D gene (5 bases). Germline loops: CDR1 SGHTA, CDR2 FQGNSA. The CDR3 runs to 15 residues. Trimming pared 7 bases from V and 3 bases from J, leaving 18 bases between. DNA of the CDR3: TGTGCCAGCACCTGGCTTCCCGGGGGAGACTATGGCTACACCTTC. Its protein product is CASTWLPGGDYGYTF.

The CDR3 coding sequence is TGTGCCAGCAGCCAACGAGGGGGGGTGAGGTACGAGCAGTACTTC. This translates into CASSQRGGVRYEQYF. V usage is TRBV7-6 and J usage is TRBJ2-7; tentative D call: TRBD2 (7 bases). The CDR3 spans 15 residues. Germline V CDR1 and CDR2: SGHVS, FNYEAQ. V was trimmed by 5 bases and J by 4 bases, leaving 18 bases between them. The whole variable domain, filled in from reference TRBV7-6 and TRBJ2-7, reads GAGVSQSPRYKVTKRGQDVALRCDPISGHVSLYWYRQALGQGPEFLTYFNYEAQQDKSGLPNDRFSAERPEGSISTLTIQRTEQRDSAMYRCASSQRGGVRYEQYFGPGTRLTVT.

The J gene is TRBJ1-1, the V gene TRBV11-2; the D gene is possibly TRBD1 (5 bases). The CDR3 sequence is 13 residues long. Germline CDR1 SGHAT, CDR2 FQNNGV. Trimming stripped 6 bases from V and 3 bases from J, with 11 bases between. The CDR3 reads CASSPGGDTEAFF. The CDR3 DNA sequence: TGTGCCAGCAGTCCCGGGGGGGACACTGAAGCTTTCTTT.

This chain joins TRBV6-5 and TRBJ1-1; possibly TRBD1 for D (5 bases). Germline assignment: CDR1 MNHEY and CDR2 SVGAGI. The CDR3 contains 13 residues. V was pared by 9 bases and J by 0 bases, with 11 bases between. As DNA, the CDR3 is TGTGCCAGTGCCAGGGACTTGAACACTGAAGCTTTCTTT. The encoded protein is CASARDLNTEAFF.

This clone was seen a single time. The V and J genes are TRBV25-1 and TRBJ1-1; D remains ambiguous. With 4 bases removed from V and 4 bases from J, the gap between germline ends came to 7 bases. Germline values: CDR1 MGHDK, CDR2 SYGVNS. This CDR3 is 12 amino acids long. CDR3 sequence reads: CASSGSGTEAFF. The CDR3 DNA is TGTGCCAGCAGTGGATCAGGCACTGAAGCTTTCTTT.

V is TRBV10-1 and J is TRBJ1-5; tentative D call: TRBD1 (6 bases). The CDR3 is 15 residues long. CDR1 is WNHNN, CDR2 SYGVQD, per germline (reference sequence). The V end was cut by 8 bases, the J end by 7 bases, with 21 bases between. CDR3 residues: CASREPQGVGQPQHF. CDR3 nucleotide sequence: TGCGCCAGCCGCGAACCACAGGGTGTGGGCCAGCCCCAGCATTTT.